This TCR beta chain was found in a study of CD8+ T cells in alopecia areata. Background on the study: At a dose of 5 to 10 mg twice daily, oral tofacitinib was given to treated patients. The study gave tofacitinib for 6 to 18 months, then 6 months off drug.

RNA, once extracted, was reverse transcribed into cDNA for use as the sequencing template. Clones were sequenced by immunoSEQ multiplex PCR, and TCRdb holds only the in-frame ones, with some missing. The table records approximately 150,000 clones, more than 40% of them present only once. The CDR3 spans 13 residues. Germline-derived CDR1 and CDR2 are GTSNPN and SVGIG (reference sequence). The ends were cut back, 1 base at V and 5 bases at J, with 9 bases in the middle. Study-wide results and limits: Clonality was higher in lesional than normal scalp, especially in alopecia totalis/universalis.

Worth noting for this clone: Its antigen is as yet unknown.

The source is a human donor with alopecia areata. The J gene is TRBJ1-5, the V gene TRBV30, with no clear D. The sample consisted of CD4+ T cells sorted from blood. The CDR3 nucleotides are TGTGCCTGGAGTGGCAGTACCCATCAGCCCCAGCATTTT. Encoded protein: CAWSGSTHQPQHF.